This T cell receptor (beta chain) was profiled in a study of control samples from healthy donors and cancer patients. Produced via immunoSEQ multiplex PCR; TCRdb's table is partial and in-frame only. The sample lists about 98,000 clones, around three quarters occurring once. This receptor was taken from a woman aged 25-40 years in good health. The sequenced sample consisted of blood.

The CDR3 is CASSPGSTGELFF. DNA of the CDR3: TGTGCCAGCAGCCCTGGTAGCACCGGGGAGCTGTTTTTT. The chain employs TRBV5-6 and TRBJ2-2, with D hard to call. Trimming stripped 4 bases from V and 4 bases from J, with 8 bases between. The CDR3 spans 13 residues. Germline V CDR1 and CDR2: SGHDT, YYEEEE.